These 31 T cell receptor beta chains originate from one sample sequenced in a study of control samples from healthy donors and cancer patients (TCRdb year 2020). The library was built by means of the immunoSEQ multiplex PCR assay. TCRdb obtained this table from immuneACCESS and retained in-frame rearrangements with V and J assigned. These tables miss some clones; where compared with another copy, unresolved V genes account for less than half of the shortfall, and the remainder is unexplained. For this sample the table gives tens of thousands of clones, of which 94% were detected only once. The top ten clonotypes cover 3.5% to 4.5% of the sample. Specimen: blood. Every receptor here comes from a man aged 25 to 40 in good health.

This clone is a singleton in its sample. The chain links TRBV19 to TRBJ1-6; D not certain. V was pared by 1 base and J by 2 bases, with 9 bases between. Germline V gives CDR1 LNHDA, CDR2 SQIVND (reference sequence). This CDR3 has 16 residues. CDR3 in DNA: TGTGCCAGTAGTATAGCGCGGCAGGCCTATAATTCACCCCTCCACTTT. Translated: CASSIARQAYNSPLHF.

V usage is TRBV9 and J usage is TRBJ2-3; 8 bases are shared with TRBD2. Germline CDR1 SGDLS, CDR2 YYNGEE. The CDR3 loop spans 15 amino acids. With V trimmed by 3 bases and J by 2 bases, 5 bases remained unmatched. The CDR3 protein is CASSESGSITDTQYF. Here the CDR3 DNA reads TGTGCCAGCAGCGAGAGCGGGAGTATCACAGATACGCAGTATTTT.

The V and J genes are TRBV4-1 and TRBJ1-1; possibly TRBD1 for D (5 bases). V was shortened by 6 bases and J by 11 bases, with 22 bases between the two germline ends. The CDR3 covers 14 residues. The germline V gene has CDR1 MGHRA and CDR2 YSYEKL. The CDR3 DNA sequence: TGCGCCAGCAGAAATACAGGCCGGGCTCGGGACGCTTTCTTT. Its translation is CASRNTGRARDAFF.

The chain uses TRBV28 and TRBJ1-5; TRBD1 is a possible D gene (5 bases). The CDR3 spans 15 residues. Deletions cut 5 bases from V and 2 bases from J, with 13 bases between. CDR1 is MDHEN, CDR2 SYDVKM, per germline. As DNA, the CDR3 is TGTGCCAGCAGTGGGTGGGGGGAAGGCAATCAGCCCCAGCATTTT. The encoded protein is CASSGWGEGNQPQHF.

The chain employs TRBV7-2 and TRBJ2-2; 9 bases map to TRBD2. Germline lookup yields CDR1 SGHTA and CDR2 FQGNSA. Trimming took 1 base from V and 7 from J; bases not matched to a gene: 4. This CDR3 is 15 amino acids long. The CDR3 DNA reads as TGTGCCAGCAGCTTAGGGCTAGCGGGGTTCGGGGAGCTGTTTTTT. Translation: CASSLGLAGFGELFF.

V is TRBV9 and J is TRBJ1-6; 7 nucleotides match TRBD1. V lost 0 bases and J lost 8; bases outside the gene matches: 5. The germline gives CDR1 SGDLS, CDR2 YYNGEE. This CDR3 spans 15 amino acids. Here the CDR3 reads CASSVGQGNDSPLHF. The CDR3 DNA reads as TGTGCCAGCAGCGTAGGACAGGGAAACGATTCACCCCTCCACTTT. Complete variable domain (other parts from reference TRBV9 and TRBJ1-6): DSGVTQTPKHLITATGQRVTLRCSPRSGDLSVYWYQQSLDQGLQFLIQYYNGEERAKGNILERFSAQQFPDLHSELNLSSLELGDSALYFCASSVGQGNDSPLHFGNGTRLTVT.

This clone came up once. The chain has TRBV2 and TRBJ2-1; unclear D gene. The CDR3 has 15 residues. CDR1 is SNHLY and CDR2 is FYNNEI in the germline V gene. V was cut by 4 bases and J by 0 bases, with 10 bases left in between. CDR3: CASSGDRSSYNEQFF. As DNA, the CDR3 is TGTGCCAGCAGTGGAGACCGTAGCTCCTACAATGAGCAGTTCTTC.

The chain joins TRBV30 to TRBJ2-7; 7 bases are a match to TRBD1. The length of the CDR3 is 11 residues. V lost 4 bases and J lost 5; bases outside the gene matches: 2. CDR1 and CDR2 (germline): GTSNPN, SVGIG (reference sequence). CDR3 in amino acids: CAWMGTDEQYF. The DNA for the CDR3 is TGTGCCTGGATGGGGACAGACGAGCAGTACTTC.

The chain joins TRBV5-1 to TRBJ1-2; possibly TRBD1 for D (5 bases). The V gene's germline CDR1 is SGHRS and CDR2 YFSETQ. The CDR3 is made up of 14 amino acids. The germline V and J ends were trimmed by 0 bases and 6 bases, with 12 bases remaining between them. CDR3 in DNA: TGCGCCAGCAGCTTGGGTTTAGGGGCAGATGGCTACACCTTC. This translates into CASSLGLGADGYTF.

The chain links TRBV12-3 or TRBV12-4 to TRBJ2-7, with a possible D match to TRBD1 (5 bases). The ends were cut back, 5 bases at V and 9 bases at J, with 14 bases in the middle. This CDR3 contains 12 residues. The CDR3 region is CASSRTPESQYF. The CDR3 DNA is TGTGCCAGCAGTCGGACACCCGAGTCGCAGTACTTC.

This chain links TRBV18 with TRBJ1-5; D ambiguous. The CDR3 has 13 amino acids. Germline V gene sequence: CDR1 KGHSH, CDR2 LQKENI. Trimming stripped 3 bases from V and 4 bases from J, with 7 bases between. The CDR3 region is CASSPSQNQPQHF. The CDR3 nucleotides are TGTGCCAGCTCACCGAGCCAAAATCAGCCCCAGCATTTT.

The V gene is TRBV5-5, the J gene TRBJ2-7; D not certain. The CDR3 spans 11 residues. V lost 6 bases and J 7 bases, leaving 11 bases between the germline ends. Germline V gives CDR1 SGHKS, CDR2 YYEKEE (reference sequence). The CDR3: CASTLLEEQYF. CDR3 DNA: TGTGCCAGCACCCTACTGGAGGAGCAGTACTTC.

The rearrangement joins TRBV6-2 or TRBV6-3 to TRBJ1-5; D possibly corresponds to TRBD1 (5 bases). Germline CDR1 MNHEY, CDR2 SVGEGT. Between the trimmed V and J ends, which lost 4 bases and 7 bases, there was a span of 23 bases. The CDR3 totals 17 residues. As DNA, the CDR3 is TGTGCCAGCAGTTCCGGGACCTTGGCGCGGGTTAGCCAGCCCCAGCATTTT. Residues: CASSSGTLARVSQPQHF.

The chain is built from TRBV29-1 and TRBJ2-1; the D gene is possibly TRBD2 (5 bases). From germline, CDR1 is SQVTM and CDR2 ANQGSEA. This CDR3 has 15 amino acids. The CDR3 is CSTAEVSTPNNEQFF. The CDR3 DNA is TGCAGTACAGCGGAGGTTTCCACCCCTAACAATGAGCAGTTCTTC.

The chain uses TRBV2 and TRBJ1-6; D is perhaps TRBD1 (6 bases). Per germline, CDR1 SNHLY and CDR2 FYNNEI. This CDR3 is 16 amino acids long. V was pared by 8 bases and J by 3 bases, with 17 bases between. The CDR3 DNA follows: TGTGCCAGCTCGGGGCCGGGGGGCGACTATAATTCACCCCTCCACTTT. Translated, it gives CASSGPGGDYNSPLHF.

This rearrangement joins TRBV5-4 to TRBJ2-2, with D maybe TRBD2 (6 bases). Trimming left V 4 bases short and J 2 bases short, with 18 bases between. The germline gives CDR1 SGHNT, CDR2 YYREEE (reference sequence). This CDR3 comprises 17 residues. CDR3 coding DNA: TGTGCCAGCAGCACCCCGACTAGAGAAAGTAACACCGGGGAGCTGTTTTTT. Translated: CASSTPTRESNTGELFF.

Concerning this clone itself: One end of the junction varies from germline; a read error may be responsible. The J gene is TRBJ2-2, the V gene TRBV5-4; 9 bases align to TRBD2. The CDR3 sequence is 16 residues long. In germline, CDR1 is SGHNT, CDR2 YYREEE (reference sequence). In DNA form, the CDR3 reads TGTGCCAGCAGCTTGAGGTCTAGCGGGGAACACCGGGGAGCTGTTTTT. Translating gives CASSLRSSGEHRGAVF.

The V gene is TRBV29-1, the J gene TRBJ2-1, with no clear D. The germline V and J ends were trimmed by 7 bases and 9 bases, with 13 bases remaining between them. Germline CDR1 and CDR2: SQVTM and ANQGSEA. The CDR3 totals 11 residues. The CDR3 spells CSGKADREQFF. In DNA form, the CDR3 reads TGCAGCGGGAAGGCGGATCGTGAGCAGTTCTTC.

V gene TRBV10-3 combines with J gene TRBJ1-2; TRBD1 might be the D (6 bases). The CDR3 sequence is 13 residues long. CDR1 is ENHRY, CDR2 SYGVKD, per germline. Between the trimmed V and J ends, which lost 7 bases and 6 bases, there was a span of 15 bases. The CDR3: CAITLGGRDGYTF. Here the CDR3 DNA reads TGTGCCATCACCCTGGGGGGCAGAGATGGCTACACCTTC.

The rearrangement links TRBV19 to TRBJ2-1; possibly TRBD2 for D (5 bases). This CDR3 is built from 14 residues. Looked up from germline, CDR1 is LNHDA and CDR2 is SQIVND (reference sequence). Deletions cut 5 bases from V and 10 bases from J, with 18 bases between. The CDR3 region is CASSPPRGIGEQFF. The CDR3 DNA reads TGTGCCAGTAGTCCCCCCCGGGGAATAGGAGAGCAGTTCTTC.

CDR3 sequence reads: CASSPASGSLYEQYF. The CDR3, as DNA: TGTGCCAGCAGCCCGGCAAGCGGGAGTCTCTACGAGCAGTACTTC. J is TRBJ2-7 and V is TRBV3-1 (or the pseudogene TRBV3-2), with 8 bases fitting TRBD2. The CDR3 totals 15 residues. V was pared by 4 bases and J by 3 bases, with 8 bases of the junction left unmatched. CDR1 is LGHDT, CDR2 YNNKEL, per germline (reference sequence).

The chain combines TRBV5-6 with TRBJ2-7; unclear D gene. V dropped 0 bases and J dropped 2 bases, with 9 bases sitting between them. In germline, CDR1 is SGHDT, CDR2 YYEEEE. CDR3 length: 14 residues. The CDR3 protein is CASSLGGSPYEQYF. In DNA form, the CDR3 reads TGTGCCAGCAGCTTGGGCGGCAGCCCCTACGAGCAGTACTTC.

The CDR3 nucleotides read TGTGCCAGCAGTTTACGGACAGGACCCTACGAGCAGTACTTC. Translation gives CASSLRTGPYEQYF. The J gene is TRBJ2-7, the V gene TRBV27; the match to TRBD1 covers 7 bases. CDR1 and CDR2 (germline): MNHEY, SMNVEV (reference sequence). V lost 2 bases to trimming and J lost 2 bases; unmatched junction nucleotides: 3. This CDR3 is built from 14 residues.

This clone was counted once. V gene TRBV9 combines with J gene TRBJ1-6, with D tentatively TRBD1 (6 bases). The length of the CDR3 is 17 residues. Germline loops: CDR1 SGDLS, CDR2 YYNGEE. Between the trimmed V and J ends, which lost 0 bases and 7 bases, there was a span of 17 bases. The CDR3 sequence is CASSVGPGNRDNSPLHF. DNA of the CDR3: TGTGCCAGCAGCGTAGGTCCGGGAAACAGGGACAATTCACCCCTCCACTTT.

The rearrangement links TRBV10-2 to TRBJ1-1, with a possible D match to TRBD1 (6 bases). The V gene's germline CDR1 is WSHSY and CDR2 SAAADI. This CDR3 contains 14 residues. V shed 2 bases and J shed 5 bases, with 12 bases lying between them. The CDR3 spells CASSEQSGVTEAFF. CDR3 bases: TGCGCCAGCAGTGAGCAGTCAGGGGTAACTGAAGCTTTCTTT.

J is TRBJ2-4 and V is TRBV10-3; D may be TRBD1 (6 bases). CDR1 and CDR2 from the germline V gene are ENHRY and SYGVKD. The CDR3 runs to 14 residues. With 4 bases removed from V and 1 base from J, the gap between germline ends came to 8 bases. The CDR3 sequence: CAISGQGAKNIQYF. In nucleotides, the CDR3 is TGTGCCATCAGTGGCCAGGGGGCCAAAAACATTCAGTACTTC.

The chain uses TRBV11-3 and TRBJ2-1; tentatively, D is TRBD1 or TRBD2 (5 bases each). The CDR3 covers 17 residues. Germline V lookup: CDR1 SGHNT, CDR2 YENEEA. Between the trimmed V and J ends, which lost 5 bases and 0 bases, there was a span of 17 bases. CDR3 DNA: TGTGCCAGCAGCACCCTCAGCCCGGGGCGCTCCTACAATGAGCAGTTCTTC. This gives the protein CASSTLSPGRSYNEQFF.

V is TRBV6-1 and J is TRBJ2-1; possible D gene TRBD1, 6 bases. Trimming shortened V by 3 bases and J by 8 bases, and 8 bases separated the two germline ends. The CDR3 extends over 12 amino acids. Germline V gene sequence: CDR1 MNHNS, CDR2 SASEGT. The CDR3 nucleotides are TGTGCCAGCAGTGAGTACAGGGATGAGCAGTTCTTC. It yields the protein CASSEYRDEQFF.

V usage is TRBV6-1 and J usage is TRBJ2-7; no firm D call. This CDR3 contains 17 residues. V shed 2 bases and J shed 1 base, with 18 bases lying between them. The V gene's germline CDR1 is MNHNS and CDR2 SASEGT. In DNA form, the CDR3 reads TGTGCCAGCAGTGAACTTTCAACAGAGTACCGGTCCTACGAGCAGTACTTC. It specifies CASSELSTEYRSYEQYF.

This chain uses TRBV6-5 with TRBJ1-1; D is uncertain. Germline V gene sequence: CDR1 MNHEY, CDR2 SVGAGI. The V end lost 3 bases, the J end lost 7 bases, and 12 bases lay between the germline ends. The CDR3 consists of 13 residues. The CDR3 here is CASSYSRAYEAFF. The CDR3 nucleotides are TGTGCCAGCAGTTATTCGCGGGCTTATGAAGCTTTCTTT.

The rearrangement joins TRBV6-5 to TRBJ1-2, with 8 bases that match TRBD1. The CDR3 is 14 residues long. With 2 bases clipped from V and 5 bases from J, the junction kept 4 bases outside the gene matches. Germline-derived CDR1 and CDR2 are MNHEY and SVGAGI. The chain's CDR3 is CASSYATGVYGYTF. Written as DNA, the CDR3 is TGTGCCAGCAGTTACGCGACAGGGGTTTATGGCTACACCTTC.